This TCR beta chain comes out of a study of T cell responses to AZD1222 COVID-19 vaccine. This table comes from immunoSEQ multiplex PCR, and its TCRdb copy is limited to in-frame clones, with some not included. The sample holds tens of thousands of clones; around 89% are singletons and the top ten take 20%. The CDR3 sequence is 12 residues long. V lost 5 bases, J lost 3 bases, and 8 bases lay in between. From germline, CDR1 is MDHEN and CDR2 SYDVKM. A remark on this clone: Its antigen is undetermined.

Findings and limits, study-wide: No day 14 peak samples; only post-peak repertoires were characterized. CD4 TCRs linked to vaccination spanned spike, dominating at 160-218 and 743-854.

The V and J genes are TRBV28 and TRBJ2-7; TRBD1 might be the D (5 bases). The TCR was taken from an adult in good health. This material consisted of peripheral blood, taken on day 0 of AZD1222 vaccination. The CDR3 DNA reads TGTGCCAGCAGTCGGACACTCTACGAGCAGTACTTC. This translates into CASSRTLYEQYF.